This entry concerns a single T cell receptor beta chain. This sample was included in a study of blood T cell repertoires in COVID-19. Measured with immunoSEQ multiplex PCR; TCRdb has only the in-frame clones, and not every one. The data hold around 98,000 clones, with roughly 80% observed a single time. The CDR3 totals 12 residues. V shed 8 bases and J shed 8 bases, with 15 bases lying between them. The germline gives CDR1 SNHLY, CDR2 FYNNEI. The V and J genes are TRBV2 and TRBJ1-2; D not certain. The sequencing sample was made of peripheral blood. The source is an older woman with acute or convalescent COVID-19. The CDR3 coding sequence is TGTGCCAGCCGGTTCGTCGCGGCCGGCTACACCTTC. Its protein is CASRFVAAGYTF.